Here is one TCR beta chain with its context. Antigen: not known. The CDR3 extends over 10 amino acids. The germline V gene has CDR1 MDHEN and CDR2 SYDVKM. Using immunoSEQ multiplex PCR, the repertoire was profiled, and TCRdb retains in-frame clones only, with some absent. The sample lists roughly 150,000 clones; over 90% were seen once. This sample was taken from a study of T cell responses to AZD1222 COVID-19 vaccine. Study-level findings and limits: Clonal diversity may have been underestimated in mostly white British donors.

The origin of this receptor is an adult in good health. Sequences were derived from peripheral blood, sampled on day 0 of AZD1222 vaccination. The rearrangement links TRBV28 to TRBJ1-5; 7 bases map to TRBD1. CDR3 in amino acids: CGTGNQPQHF. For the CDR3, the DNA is TGTGGGACAGGAAATCAGCCCCAGCATTTT. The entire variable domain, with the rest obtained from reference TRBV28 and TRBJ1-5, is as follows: DVKVTQSSRYLVKRTGEKVFLECVQDMDHENMFWYRQDPGLGLRLIYFSYDVKMKEKGDIPEGYSVSREKKERFSLILESASTNQTSMYLCGTGNQPQHFGDGTRLSIL.